This is a list of T cell receptor beta chains from one sample in a study of blood T cell repertoires in COVID-19. Assay used: immunoSEQ multiplex PCR; TCRdb lists only in-frame clones, some missing. This table holds about 50,000 clones, 65% to 85% found once. Input material: peripheral blood. The receptors derive from a woman older than 75 with acute or convalescent COVID-19. Both conserved end residues are part of each CDR3. The order of the fields is D gene, J gene, clone size, V gene, CDR3 protein, CDR3 DNA. D genes are given only for firm matches. Only some rows state a clone size, as once, few, many or a class for expanded clones.

TRBD2 TRBJ2-3 - TRBV29-1 CSVEVQTSDTQYF TGCAGCGTTGAAGTCCAGACTAGCGATACGCAGTATTTT
- TRBJ1-1 - TRBV12-3/TRBV12-4 CASRRLGDTEAFF TGTGCCAGCAGGAGACTAGGGGACACTGAAGCTTTCTTT
TRBD1 TRBJ1-2 - TRBV10-2 CASRLDRVGIYGYTF TGCGCCAGCAGACTAGACAGGGTCGGTATCTATGGCTACACCTTC
TRBD2 TRBJ2-3 - TRBV7-8 CASGDSGLAGDTDTQYF TGTGCCAGCGGGGATTCGGGACTAGCGGGTGACACAGATACGCAGTATTTT
- TRBJ2-2 - TRBV4-2 CASSPIGAGGRGELFF TGTGCCAGCAGCCCGATTGGGGCAGGGGGGCGCGGGGAGCTGTTTTTT
- TRBJ1-4 - TRBV19 CASSPHRGRDISEKLFF TGTGCCAGTAGTCCCCATCGTGGGAGGGATATTAGTGAAAAACTGTTTTTT
- TRBJ1-1 - TRBV5-1 CASSSLQDSTEAFF TGCGCCAGCAGCTCTTTACAGGACAGCACTGAAGCTTTCTTT
TRBD1 TRBJ1-2 once TRBV5-4 CASSLASGGGYTF TGTGCCAGCAGCTTGGCATCAGGGGGTGGCTACACCTTC
TRBD1 TRBJ1-6 - TRBV5-1 CASSLPDRVDSPLHF TGCGCCAGCAGCTTGCCGGACAGGGTTGATTCACCCCTCCACTTT
TRBD2 TRBJ2-7 - TRBV29-1 CSFSGTMNEQYF TGCAGTTTTTCCGGGACTATGAACGAGCAGTACTTC
- TRBJ1-2 - TRBV10-2 CASSRSGTDYGYTF TGCGCCAGCAGTCGCTCCGGAACAGACTATGGCTACACCTTC
TRBD1 TRBJ1-1 - TRBV6-5 CASSRTGWDAFF TGTGCCAGCAGCCGGACAGGGTGGGATGCTTTCTTT
TRBD1 TRBJ2-1 once TRBV7-6 CASSLARRQGAHEQFF TGTGCCAGCAGCTTAGCTCGACGGCAGGGGGCTCATGAGCAGTTCTTC
TRBD1 TRBJ1-1 - TRBV5-1 CASNDRGDGTEAFF TGCGCCAGTAATGACAGGGGAGATGGCACTGAAGCTTTCTTT
- TRBJ2-1 - TRBV9 CASSAIQGSYNEQFF TGTGCCAGCAGCGCAATACAGGGCTCCTACAATGAGCAGTTCTTC
TRBD2 TRBJ2-3 - TRBV9 CASSVAGGARTDTQYF TGTGCCAGCAGCGTAGCCGGGGGGGCTCGCACAGATACGCAGTATTTT
- TRBJ1-3 - TRBV25-1 CASSESMGTNTIYF TGTGCCAGCAGTGAATCTATGGGCACGAACACCATATATTTT
TRBD2 TRBJ2-7 - TRBV5-1 CASSLVLAISGGFDEQYF TGCGCCAGCAGCTTGGTTCTGGCTATCAGCGGGGGTTTCGACGAGCAGTACTTC
- TRBJ1-1 - TRBV15 CATSRDRLANTEAFF TGTGCCACCAGCAGAGATCGTTTGGCAAACACTGAAGCTTTCTTT
- TRBJ1-1 - TRBV27 CASSRYVQGEAFF TGTGCCAGCAGTCGGTACGTGCAGGGTGAAGCTTTCTTT